Listed below are T cell receptor beta chains from one sample, sequenced in a study of blood T cells in healthy people across ages. TCRdb re-called the 5' RACE reads with MiXCR, one entry per CDR3 protein. The sample lists 1,100,000 or so distinct CDR3 sequences; under 45% were seen once. Source material: blood. These receptors were collected from a woman aged 60-75 years in good health. CDR3s leave out the opening cysteine and the closing phenylalanine or tryptophan. Each record gives: clone size, V gene, CDR3 protein. The size field is filled for only some rows; it gives once, few, many or a size class.

clone size: -
V gene: TRBV21-1
CDR3 protein: ASRKSDAIDRGSTDTQY

clone size: many
V gene: TRBV29-1
CDR3 protein: SVEFFSRVDETQY

clone size: few
V gene: TRBV9
CDR3 protein: ASRVGGQGNTEAF

clone size: -
V gene: TRBV6-1
CDR3 protein: ASSEGLAGTSEF

clone size: once
V gene: TRBV6-6
CDR3 protein: ASRPGQAGGELF

clone size: few
V gene: TRBV3-1
CDR3 protein: ASSQVAGRPNEQF

clone size: -
V gene: TRBV20-1
CDR3 protein: SASDPDQPQH

clone size: -
V gene: TRBV27
CDR3 protein: ASSFNKATPLH

clone size: -
V gene: TRBV9
CDR3 protein: ASSPTSTSGHNEQY

clone size: -
V gene: TRBV25-1
CDR3 protein: ASSGWTSGPHNEQY

clone size: -
V gene: TRBV13
CDR3 protein: ASSSSSGRVYEQY

clone size: -
V gene: TRBV25-1
CDR3 protein: ASSEYRITDTQY

clone size: few
V gene: TRBV20-1
CDR3 protein: SATDGGSNYGYT

clone size: -
V gene: TRBV7-6
CDR3 protein: ASSLPGLAGLETQY

clone size: -
V gene: TRBV2
CDR3 protein: ASSEVGLAEGNEQF

clone size: few
V gene: TRBV7-3
CDR3 protein: ASPRGSNQGAISGANVLT

clone size: once
V gene: TRBV7-9
CDR3 protein: ASSLGQGLSHEQY

clone size: -
V gene: TRBV3-1
CDR3 protein: ASSHTGLAGKEQF

clone size: few
V gene: TRBV6-5
CDR3 protein: ASSYPDRDQPQH

clone size: -
V gene: TRBV12-3/TRBV12-4
CDR3 protein: ASRRLGGGNEQF

clone size: -
V gene: TRBV6-5
CDR3 protein: ASSYQSGPLGEQY

clone size: -
V gene: TRBV4-1
CDR3 protein: ASSQDGTNVGDTQY

clone size: -
V gene: TRBV12-3/TRBV12-4
CDR3 protein: TSSGRDRHNSPLH

clone size: -
V gene: TRBV20-1
CDR3 protein: SAVRTVTSTDTQY

clone size: -
V gene: TRBV10-3
CDR3 protein: ATSEYVEAYGYT

clone size: -
V gene: TRBV3-1
CDR3 protein: ASSQDPFGQTQY

clone size: -
V gene: TRBV29-1
CDR3 protein: SVLRDRVNEQF

clone size: few
V gene: TRBV24-1
CDR3 protein: ATSDSAGTSSYNEQF

clone size: -
V gene: TRBV18
CDR3 protein: ASSPVYEDGEQY

clone size: -
V gene: TRBV18
CDR3 protein: ASSPDGNEQF

clone size: once
V gene: TRBV6-1
CDR3 protein: ASSEAALARYGYT

clone size: -
V gene: TRBV5-7
CDR3 protein: ASSYVISGYEQY

clone size: -
V gene: TRBV6-1
CDR3 protein: ASSEVINAGYEQY

clone size: -
V gene: TRBV20-1
CDR3 protein: SASRLAGTIQETQY

clone size: few
V gene: TRBV4-1
CDR3 protein: ASSRHPVQETQY

clone size: once
V gene: TRBV29-1
CDR3 protein: SVNWGQANTEAF

clone size: few
V gene: TRBV27
CDR3 protein: ASSLPSWGSYNEQF

clone size: -
V gene: TRBV10-3
CDR3 protein: AISGTSGRTEQF

clone size: few
V gene: TRBV6-1
CDR3 protein: ASRDASGSELETQY

clone size: -
V gene: TRBV6-2/TRBV6-3
CDR3 protein: ASSPPVLRSVEQF

clone size: -
V gene: TRBV6-6
CDR3 protein: ASRDSGDNEQF

clone size: -
V gene: TRBV13
CDR3 protein: ASSSRAQGAWQPQH

clone size: -
V gene: TRBV29-1
CDR3 protein: SVVGGQGATSSYEQY

clone size: few
V gene: TRBV12-3/TRBV12-4
CDR3 protein: ASSHTIETQY

clone size: few
V gene: TRBV9
CDR3 protein: ASSPRTGAHSGANVLT

clone size: few
V gene: TRBV29-1
CDR3 protein: SAQPTGGKGDTQY